Listed below are T cell receptor beta chains from one sample, sequenced in a study of breast tumors, draining lymph nodes, adjacent tissues. TCRdb ran MiXCR on the multiplex PCR reads and lists one entry per CDR3 protein. The sample has some 200,000 distinct CDR3 sequences, 25% to 40% seen once. Material for sequencing was axillary lymph node tissue. Receptors were obtained from a female donor with breast cancer. Some clones in this sample may be carry-over from other donors' samples. Each CDR3 is given without its conserved first and last residue.

J | V | CDR3
TRBJ2-5 | TRBV29-1 | SASGPGQGKETQH
TRBJ1-3 | TRBV5-5 | ASTLGRGDVG
TRBJ2-1 | TRBV7-2 | ASSLDLAGAQDEQF
TRBJ2-1 | TRBV12-3/TRBV12-4 | ASSPGLAGNYNEQF
TRBJ2-7 | TRBV4-3 | ARSFPGKVRIYEQY
TRBJ2-5 | TRBV5-1 | ASSWGSGETQY
TRBJ1-5 | TRBV25-1 | ASSASGQGAGQPQH
TRBJ1-5 | TRBV6-6 | ASKRRDDTNQPQH
TRBJ1-5 | TRBV6-6 | ASSRDWGGNQPQH
TRBJ2-7 | TRBV29-1 | SVEWLGQGAQDEQY
TRBJ1-5 | TRBV28 | AGSPPDRSQPQH
TRBJ1-5 | TRBV20-1 | SASGQGRVNNQPQH
TRBJ1-6 | TRBV15 | ATSRDRTGGNSPLH
TRBJ2-5 | TRBV20-1 | SAYRDRGQETQY
TRBJ2-5 | TRBV12-3/TRBV12-4 | ASSLLSEGTQY
TRBJ2-5 | TRBV5-4 | ASSSDLTTPGFQETQY
TRBJ1-6 | TRBV5-1 | ASSPGQGQNNSPLH
TRBJ2-3 | TRBV7-8 | ASSSPGTSGRPEQY
TRBJ2-1 | TRBV7-2 | ASSPSPSSYNEQF
TRBJ1-2 | TRBV5-1 | ASSLVRAGTGVNGYT
TRBJ1-5 | TRBV20-1 | SARDRETQH
TRBJ1-4 | TRBV25-1 | ASRRGTGEEKLF
TRBJ1-5 | TRBV20-1 | SASPEGQGAAQPQH